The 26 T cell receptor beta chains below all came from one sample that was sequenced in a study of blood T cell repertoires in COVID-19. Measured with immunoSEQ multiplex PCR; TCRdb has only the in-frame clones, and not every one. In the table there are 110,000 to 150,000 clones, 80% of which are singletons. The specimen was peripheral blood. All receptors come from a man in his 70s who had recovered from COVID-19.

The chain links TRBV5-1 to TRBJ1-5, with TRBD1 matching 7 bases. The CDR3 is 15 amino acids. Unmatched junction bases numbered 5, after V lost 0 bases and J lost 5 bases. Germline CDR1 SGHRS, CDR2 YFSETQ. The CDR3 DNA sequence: TGCGCCAGCAGCTTGGTCGGGACAGCCGATCAGCCCCAGCATTTT. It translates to CASSLVGTADQPQHF.

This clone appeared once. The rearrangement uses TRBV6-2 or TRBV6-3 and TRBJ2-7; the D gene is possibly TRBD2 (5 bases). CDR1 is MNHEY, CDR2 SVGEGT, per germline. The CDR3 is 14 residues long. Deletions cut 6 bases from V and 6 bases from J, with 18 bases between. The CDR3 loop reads CASSASAGRLEQYF. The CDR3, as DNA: TGTGCCAGCAGCGCCTCGGCGGGCCGGCTCGAGCAGTACTTC.

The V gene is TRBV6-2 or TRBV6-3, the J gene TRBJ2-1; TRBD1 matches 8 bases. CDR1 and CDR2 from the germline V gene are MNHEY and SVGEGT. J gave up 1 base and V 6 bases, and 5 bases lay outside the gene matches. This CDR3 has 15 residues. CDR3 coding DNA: TGTGCCAGCAGCCCGACAGGGGCATCCTACAATGAGCAGTTCTTC. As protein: CASSPTGASYNEQFF.

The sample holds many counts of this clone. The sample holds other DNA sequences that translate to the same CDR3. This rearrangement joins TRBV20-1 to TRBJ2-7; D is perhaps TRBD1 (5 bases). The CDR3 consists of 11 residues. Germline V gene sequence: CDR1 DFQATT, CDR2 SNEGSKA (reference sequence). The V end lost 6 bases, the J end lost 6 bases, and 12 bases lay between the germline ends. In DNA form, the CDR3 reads TGCAGTGCAAGCCAGGGCCTCGAGCAGTACTTC. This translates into CSASQGLEQYF.

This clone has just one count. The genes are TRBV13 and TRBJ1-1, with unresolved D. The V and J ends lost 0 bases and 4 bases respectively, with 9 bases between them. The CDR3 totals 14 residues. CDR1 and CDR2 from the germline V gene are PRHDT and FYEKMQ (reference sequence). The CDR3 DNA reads TGTGCCAGCAGCTTAGGACGGTCGGGCACTGAAGCTTTCTTT. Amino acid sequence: CASSLGRSGTEAFF. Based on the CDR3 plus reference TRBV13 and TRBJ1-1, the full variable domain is AAGVIQSPRHLIKEKRETATLKCYPIPRHDTVYWYQQGPGQDPQFLISFYEKMQSDKGSIPDRFSAQQFSDYHSELNMSSLELGDSALYFCASSLGRSGTEAFFGQGTRLTVV.

The DNA for the CDR3 is TGCAGCGTTGTCACAGGGTACACTGAAGCTTTCTTT. Amino acid sequence: CSVVTGYTEAFF. The chain combines TRBV29-1 with TRBJ1-1; perhaps TRBD1 as D (6 bases). The germline V gene encodes CDR1 SQVTM and CDR2 ANQGSEA. V was cut by 4 bases and J by 3 bases, with 9 bases left in between. The CDR3 contains 12 residues.

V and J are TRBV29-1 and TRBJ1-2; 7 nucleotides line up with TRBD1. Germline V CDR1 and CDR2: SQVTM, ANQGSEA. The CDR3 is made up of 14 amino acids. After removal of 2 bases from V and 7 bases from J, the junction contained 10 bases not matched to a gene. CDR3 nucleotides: TGCAGCGTTGAATCTCCTGGGACAGCTCGTGGCTACACCTTC. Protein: CSVESPGTARGYTF.

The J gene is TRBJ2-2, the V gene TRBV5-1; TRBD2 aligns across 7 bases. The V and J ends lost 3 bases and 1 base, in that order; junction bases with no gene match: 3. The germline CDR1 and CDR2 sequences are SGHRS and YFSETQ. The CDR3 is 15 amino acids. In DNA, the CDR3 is TGCGCCAGCAGCTACGGGAGGCAGAACACCGGGGAGCTGTTTTTT. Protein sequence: CASSYGRQNTGELFF. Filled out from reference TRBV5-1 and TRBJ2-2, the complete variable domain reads KAGVTQTPRYLIKTRGQQVTLSCSPISGHRSVSWYQQTPGQGLQFLFEYFSETQRNKGNFPGRFSGRQFSNSRSEMNVSTLELGDSALYLCASSYGRQNTGELFFGEGSRLTVL.

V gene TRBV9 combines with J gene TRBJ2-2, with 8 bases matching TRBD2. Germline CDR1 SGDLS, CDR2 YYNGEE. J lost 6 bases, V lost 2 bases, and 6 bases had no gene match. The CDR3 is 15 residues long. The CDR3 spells CASSVRLAGSGELFF. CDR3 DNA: TGTGCCAGCAGCGTTAGGCTAGCGGGTTCCGGGGAGCTGTTTTTT.

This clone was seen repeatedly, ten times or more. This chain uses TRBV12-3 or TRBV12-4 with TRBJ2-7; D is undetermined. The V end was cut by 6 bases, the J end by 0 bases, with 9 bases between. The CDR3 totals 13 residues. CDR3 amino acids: CASSPYSSYEQYF. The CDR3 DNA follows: TGTGCCAGCAGCCCGTATAGCTCCTACGAGCAGTACTTC.

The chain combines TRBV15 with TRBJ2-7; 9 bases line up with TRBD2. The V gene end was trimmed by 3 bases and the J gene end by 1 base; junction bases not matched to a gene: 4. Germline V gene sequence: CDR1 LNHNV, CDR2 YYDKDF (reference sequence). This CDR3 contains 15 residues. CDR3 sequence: CATSSKAGGSYEQYF. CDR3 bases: TGTGCCACCAGCAGTAAAGCGGGAGGTTCCTACGAGCAGTACTTC.

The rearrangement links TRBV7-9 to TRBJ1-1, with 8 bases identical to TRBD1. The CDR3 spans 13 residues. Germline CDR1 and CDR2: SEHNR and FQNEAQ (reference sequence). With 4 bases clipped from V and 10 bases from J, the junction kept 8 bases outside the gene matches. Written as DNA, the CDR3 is TGTGCCAGCAGCTACCTGGACAGGGTGGGAGCTTTCTTT. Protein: CASSYLDRVGAFF.

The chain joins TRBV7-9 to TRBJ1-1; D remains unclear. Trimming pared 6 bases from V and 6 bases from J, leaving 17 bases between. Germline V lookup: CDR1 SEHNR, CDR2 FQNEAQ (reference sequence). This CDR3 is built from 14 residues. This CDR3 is CASRAPHPGSEAFF. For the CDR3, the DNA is TGTGCCAGCAGGGCACCCCACCCCGGGTCTGAAGCTTTCTTT.

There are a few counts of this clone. For the CDR3, the DNA is TGTGCCAGCAGGCCCGGGACAGGGTCAGGAAACACCATATATTTT. Its protein is CASRPGTGSGNTIYF. The chain joins TRBV5-4 to TRBJ1-3, with 9 bases lining up with TRBD1. The germline gives CDR1 SGHNT, CDR2 YYREEE (reference sequence). The CDR3 length is 15 residues. Germline trimming cut 5 bases from V and 4 bases from J; bases unmatched to any gene: 7.

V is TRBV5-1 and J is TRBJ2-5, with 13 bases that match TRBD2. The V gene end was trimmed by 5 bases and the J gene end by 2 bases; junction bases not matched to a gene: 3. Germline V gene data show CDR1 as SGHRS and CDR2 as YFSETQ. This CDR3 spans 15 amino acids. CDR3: CASRSTSGGQETQYF. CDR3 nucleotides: TGCGCCAGCAGGTCGACTAGCGGGGGGCAAGAGACCCAGTACTTC.

The CDR3 DNA is TGTGCCAGCTCACCTGGACAGGGGACTTGGTATGGCTACACCTTC. Its translation is CASSPGQGTWYGYTF. This chain uses TRBV18 with TRBJ1-2, with 9 bases that match TRBD1. The V gene end was trimmed by 3 bases and the J gene end by 5 bases; junction bases not matched to a gene: 7. The CDR3 contains 15 residues. Germline CDR1 is KGHSH and CDR2 is LQKENI.

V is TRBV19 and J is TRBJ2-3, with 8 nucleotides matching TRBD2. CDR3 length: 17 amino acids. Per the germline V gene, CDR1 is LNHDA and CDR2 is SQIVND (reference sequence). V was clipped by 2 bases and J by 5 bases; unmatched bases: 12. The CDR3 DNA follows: TGTGCCAGTAGTATACGGCTAGCGGGCCGGAAAGGAGATACGCAGTATTTT. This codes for CASSIRLAGRKGDTQYF.

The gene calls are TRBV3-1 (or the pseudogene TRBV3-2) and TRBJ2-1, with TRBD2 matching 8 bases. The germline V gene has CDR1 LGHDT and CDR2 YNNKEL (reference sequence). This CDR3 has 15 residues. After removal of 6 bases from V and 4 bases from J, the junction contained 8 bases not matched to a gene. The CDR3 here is CASSSGTREYNEQFF. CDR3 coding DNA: TGTGCCAGCAGTTCTGGGACTAGGGAGTACAATGAGCAGTTCTTC.

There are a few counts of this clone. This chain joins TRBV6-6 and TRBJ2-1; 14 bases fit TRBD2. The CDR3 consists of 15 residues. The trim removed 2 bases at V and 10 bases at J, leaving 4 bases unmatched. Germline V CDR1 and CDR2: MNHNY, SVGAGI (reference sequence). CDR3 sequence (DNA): TGTGCCAGCAGTTACCGGGGACTAGCGGGAGACGAGCAGTTCTTC. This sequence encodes CASSYRGLAGDEQFF.

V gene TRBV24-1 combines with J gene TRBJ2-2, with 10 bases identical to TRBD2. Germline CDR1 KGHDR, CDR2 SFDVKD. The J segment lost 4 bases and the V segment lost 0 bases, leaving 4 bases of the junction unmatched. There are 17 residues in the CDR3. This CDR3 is CATSDLASGSFTGELFF. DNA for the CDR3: TGTGCCACCAGTGATTTGGCTAGCGGGAGTTTCACCGGGGAGCTGTTTTTT.

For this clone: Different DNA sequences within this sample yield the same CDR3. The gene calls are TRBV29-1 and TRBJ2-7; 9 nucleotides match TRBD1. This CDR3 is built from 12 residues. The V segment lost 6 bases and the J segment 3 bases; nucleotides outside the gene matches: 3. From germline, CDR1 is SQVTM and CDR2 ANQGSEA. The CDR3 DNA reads TGCAGCGTCGCGGGACAGGGCTACGAGCAGTACTTC. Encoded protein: CSVAGQGYEQYF.

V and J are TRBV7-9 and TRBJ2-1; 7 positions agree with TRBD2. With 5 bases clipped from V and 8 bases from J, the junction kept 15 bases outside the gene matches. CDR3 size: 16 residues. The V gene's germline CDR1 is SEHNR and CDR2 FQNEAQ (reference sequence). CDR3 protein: CASSPVGEGQAYEQFF. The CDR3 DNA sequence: TGTGCCAGCAGCCCTGTAGGGGAGGGCCAAGCGTATGAGCAGTTCTTC.

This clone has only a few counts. The CDR3 reads CASSDLLAENYEQYF. DNA of the CDR3: TGCGCCAGCAGCGACTTACTAGCGGAAAACTACGAGCAGTACTTC. The chain uses TRBV10-2 and TRBJ2-7, with 8 positions matching TRBD2. With V trimmed by 6 bases and J by 3 bases, 10 bases remained unmatched. Per the germline V gene, CDR1 is WSHSY and CDR2 is SAAADI. This CDR3 is built from 15 residues.

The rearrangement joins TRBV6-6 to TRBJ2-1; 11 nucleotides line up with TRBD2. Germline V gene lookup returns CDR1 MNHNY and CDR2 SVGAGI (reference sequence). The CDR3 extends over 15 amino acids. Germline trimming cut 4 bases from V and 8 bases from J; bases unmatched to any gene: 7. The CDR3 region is CASSLTSGSRDEQFF. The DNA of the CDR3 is TGTGCCAGCAGTTTAACTAGCGGGAGTCGGGATGAGCAGTTCTTC.

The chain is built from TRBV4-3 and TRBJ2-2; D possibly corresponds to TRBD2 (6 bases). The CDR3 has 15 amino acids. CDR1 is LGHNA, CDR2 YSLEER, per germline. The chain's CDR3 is CAAGWSGLDHGELFF. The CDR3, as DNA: TGCGCGGCGGGGTGGTCCGGTCTCGATCATGGGGAGCTGTTTTTT.

The DNA for the CDR3 is TGTGCCAGCAGCCAAAACCCCGGGACAAACGGTGGCGAGCAGTACTTC. Its protein product is CASSQNPGTNGGEQYF. The gene calls are TRBV9 and TRBJ2-7, with D perhaps matching TRBD1 (6 bases). Between the trimmed V and J ends, which lost 4 bases and 6 bases, there was a span of 23 bases. This CDR3 contains 16 residues. Germline values: CDR1 SGDLS, CDR2 YYNGEE.